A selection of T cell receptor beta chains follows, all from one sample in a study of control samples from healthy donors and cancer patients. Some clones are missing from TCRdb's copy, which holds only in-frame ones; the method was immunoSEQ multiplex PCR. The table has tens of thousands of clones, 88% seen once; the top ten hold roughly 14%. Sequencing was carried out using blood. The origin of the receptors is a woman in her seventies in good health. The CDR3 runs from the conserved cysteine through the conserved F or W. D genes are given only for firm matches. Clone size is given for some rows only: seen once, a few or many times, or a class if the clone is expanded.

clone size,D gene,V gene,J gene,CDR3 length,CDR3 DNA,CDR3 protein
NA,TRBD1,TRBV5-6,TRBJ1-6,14,TGTGCCAGCAGCATTCCGACAGGGAGGTCACCCCTCCACTTT,CASSIPTGRSPLHF
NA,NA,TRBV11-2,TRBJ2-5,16,TGTGCCAGCAGCTCCCCCCCGGGACGCCGCCAAGAGACCCAGTACTTC,CASSSPPGRRQETQYF
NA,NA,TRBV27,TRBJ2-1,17,TGTGCCAGCAGTTTAGAATCTCCCGTCCATTCCTACAATGAGCAGTTCTTC,CASSLESPVHSYNEQFF
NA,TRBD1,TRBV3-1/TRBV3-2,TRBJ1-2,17,TGTGCCAGCAGCCAAGACACCACGGGACAGGGAGGCTATGGCTACACCTTC,CASSQDTTGQGGYGYTF
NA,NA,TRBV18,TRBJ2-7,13,TGTGCCAGCTCACCCACAAACCCCCACGAGCAGTACTTC,CASSPTNPHEQYF
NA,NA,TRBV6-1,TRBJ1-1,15,TGTGCCAGCAGTGAAGGGTGGCAGGGAGGGACTGAAGCTTTCTTT,CASSEGWQGGTEAFF
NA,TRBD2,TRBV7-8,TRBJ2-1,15,TGTGCCAGCAGCCAAAACGGGGGGGCGAACAATGAGCAGTTCTTC,CASSQNGGANNEQFF
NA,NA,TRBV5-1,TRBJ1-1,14,TGCGCCAGCAGCTTGGAACTCCCGAACACTGAAGCTTTCTTT,CASSLELPNTEAFF
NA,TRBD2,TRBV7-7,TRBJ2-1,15,TGTGCTAGCAGCTTAGGTGGGCGGGGGGACAATGAGCAGTTCTTC,CASSLGGRGDNEQFF
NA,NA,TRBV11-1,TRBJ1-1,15,TGTGCCAGCAGCTTAGAGTCCGGGCAGTTCACTGAAGCTTTCTTT,CASSLESGQFTEAFF
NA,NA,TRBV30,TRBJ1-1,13,TGTGCCTGGACCCTAGACAGGCACACTGAAGCTTTCTTT,CAWTLDRHTEAFF
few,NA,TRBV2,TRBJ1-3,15,TGTGCCAGCAGTGAAATCCGGGGGTCTGGAAACACCATATATTTT,CASSEIRGSGNTIYF
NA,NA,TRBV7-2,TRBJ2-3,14,TGTGCCAGCAGCTTAGCGCCAGGGGCAGATACGCAGTATTTT,CASSLAPGADTQYF
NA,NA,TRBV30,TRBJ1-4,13,TGTGCCTGGGGGGGACCCACTAATGAAAAACTGTTTTTT,CAWGGPTNEKLFF
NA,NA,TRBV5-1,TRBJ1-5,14,TGCGCCAGCAGCTTGGGGGGGGTTCATCAGCCCCAGCATTTT,CASSLGGVHQPQHF
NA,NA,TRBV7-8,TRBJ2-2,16,TGTGCCAGCAGCCCCTCCGGATCGGTGGGGATCGGGGAGCTGTTTTTT,CASSPSGSVGIGELFF
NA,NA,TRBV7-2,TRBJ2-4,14,TGTGCCAGCAGCTTATACCGGGGCCAAAACATTCAGTACTTC,CASSLYRGQNIQYF
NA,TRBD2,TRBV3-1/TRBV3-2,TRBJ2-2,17,TGTGCCAGCAGCCACTTCTCTAGCGGGAAGGGCACCGGGGAGCTGTTTTTT,CASSHFSSGKGTGELFF
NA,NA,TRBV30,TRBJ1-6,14,TGTGCCTGGAGTGGGGTGGGGGCCGGATCACCCCTCCACTTT,CAWSGVGAGSPLHF
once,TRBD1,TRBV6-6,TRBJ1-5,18,TGTGCCAGCAGTCCCCCGGTGGAGGGGCAGGGGGCCTTACAGCCCCAGCATTTT,CASSPPVEGQGALQPQHF
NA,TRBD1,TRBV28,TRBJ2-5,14,TGTGCCAGCAGTTCGGGACAGCTACAAGAGACCCAGTACTTC,CASSSGQLQETQYF
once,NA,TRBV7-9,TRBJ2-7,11,TGTGCCAGCAGCTTAATCGGGGAGCAGTACTTC,CASSLIGEQYF
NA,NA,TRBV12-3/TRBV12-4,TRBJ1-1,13,TGTGCCAGCAGTTTCGACACCGAATATGAAGCTTTCTTT,CASSFDTEYEAFF
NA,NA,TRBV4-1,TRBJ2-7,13,TGCGCCAGCAGCCAAGTGGGGACCTACGAGCAGTACTTC,CASSQVGTYEQYF